Listed below are T cell receptor beta chains from one sample, sequenced in a study of neoadjuvant nivolumab and ipilimumab in lung cancer. Method: immunoSEQ multiplex PCR; TCRdb's copy keeps in-frame clones and lacks some. The sample lists about 33,000 clones; 80% to 95% were seen once. The input for sequencing was peripheral blood, taken after neoadjuvant nivolumab, alone or with ipilimumab, at or shortly before surgery. The receptors originated from an adult with non-small cell lung cancer. CDR3s include the opening cysteine and the closing phenylalanine or tryptophan. D genes are given only for firm matches. Where a row states a size, it is once, few, many or the class of an expanded clone; other rows omit it.

d_gene	abundance	j_gene	v_gene	CDR3nt	CDR3aa
TRBD2	.	TRBJ2-2	TRBV7-9	TGTGCCAGCAGCGCCCGGAGCGGGACGTTCACCGGGGAGCTGTTTTTT	CASSARSGTFTGELFF
.	once	TRBJ1-1	TRBV6-1	TGTGCCAGCAGTGAACGGATCGGGGAAGCTTTCTTT	CASSERIGEAFF
.	once	TRBJ1-2	TRBV5-4	TGTGCCAGCAGCTTCAACAGTCGGGAGGTACGCCTCTATGGCTACACCTTC	CASSFNSREVRLYGYTF
.	once	TRBJ1-2	TRBV28	TGTGCCGGGATGTCTGAAGCTAACTATGGCTACACCTTC	CAGMSEANYGYTF
TRBD1	.	TRBJ2-7	TRBV6-1	TGTGCCAGCAGTGACAGGACAGGGGGACCCTACGAGCAGTACTTC	CASSDRTGGPYEQYF
.	.	TRBJ2-2	TRBV5-4	TGTGCCAGCAGCCACCGGACAAAGAACACCGGGGAGCTGTTTTTT	CASSHRTKNTGELFF
.	.	TRBJ2-2	TRBV27	TGTGCCAGCAGTTTTGGACACCACACCGGGGAGCTGTTTTTT	CASSFGHHTGELFF
.	.	TRBJ1-1	TRBV10-2	TGCGCCAGCAGTATGGCAGGGGACGCTGAAGCTTTCTTT	CASSMAGDAEAFF
.	.	TRBJ1-1	TRBV29-1	TGCAGCGCTGGTGTGAACAGGCTGAACACTGAAGCTTTCTTT	CSAGVNRLNTEAFF
.	.	TRBJ2-3	TRBV18	TGTGCCAGCTCACCACCGGGGGGCAGGGAGGCAGATACGCAGTATTTT	CASSPPGGREADTQYF
.	.	TRBJ1-2	TRBV9	TGTGCCAGCAGCGTAGACCCGGGAAACTATGGCTACACCTTC	CASSVDPGNYGYTF
TRBD1	.	TRBJ2-1	TRBV11-1	TGTGCCAGCAGCCCGCTGACAGGGGTGCACAATGAGCAGTTCTTC	CASSPLTGVHNEQFF
.	.	TRBJ2-3	TRBV11-2	TGTGCCAGCAGCCTCCGGACTCGTCCCCGGGGCACAGATACGCAGTATTTT	CASSLRTRPRGTDTQYF
.	.	TRBJ1-2	TRBV6-5	TGTGCCAGCAGTGGGGATATGTGGACTCTCGGCTACACCTTC	CASSGDMWTLGYTF
TRBD2	.	TRBJ2-7	TRBV10-3	TGTGCCATAGGTATAGCGGGAGGGCCGCCCGAGCAGTACTTC	CAIGIAGGPPEQYF
.	.	TRBJ2-1	TRBV2	TGTGCCAGCAGTGAGGAACAAAACAATGAGCAGTTCTTC	CASSEEQNNEQFF
TRBD1	.	TRBJ1-5	TRBV28	TGTGCCAGCAGTACTGGGACAGGTGGCAATCAGCCCCAGCATTTT	CASSTGTGGNQPQHF